Presented here are 18 T cell receptor beta chains from one specimen sequenced in a study of T cells in Graves' hyperthyroidism and ophthalmopathy. Amplification of TCR beta CDR3 regions used RNA as the template. Using the HTBI primer set, a first-round RT-PCR was run on the TCR CDR3. In TCRdb, the multiplex PCR reads were re-called with MiXCR into one record per CDR3 protein. The sample has roughly 740,000 distinct CDR3 sequences; about a sixth are singletons. Sample: blood. The receptor source for this set is a man younger than 35 with Graves' hyperthyroidism.

This clonotype was recorded at least ten times. The V call is TRBV27, the J call TRBJ2-5; no firm D call. Germline CDR1 is MNHEY and CDR2 is SMNVEV (reference sequence). Deletions cut 2 bases from V and 4 bases from J, with 14 bases between. This CDR3 is 15 amino acids long. CDR3 sequence: CASSLDFSPSETQYF. The DNA of the CDR3 is TGTGCCAGCAGTTTAGACTTCTCCCCCTCAGAGACCCAGTACTTC.

This clonotype occurred a few times. This chain connects TRBV11-2 to TRBJ2-5; no clear D gene. CDR3 size: 13 residues. Germline CDR1 SGHAT, CDR2 FQNNGV. The V and J ends lost 1 base and 4 bases respectively, with 7 bases between them. The chain's CDR3 is CASSLAVSETQYF. Here the CDR3 DNA reads TGTGCCAGCAGCTTAGCGGTCTCAGAGACCCAGTACTTC.

This clonotype has just a few counts. The J gene is TRBJ1-5, the V gene TRBV18; perhaps TRBD1 as D (5 bases). The CDR3 is 17 residues long. Germline loops: CDR1 KGHSH, CDR2 LQKENI. V lost 4 bases to trimming and J lost 7 bases, with 23 bases between them. CDR3 sequence (DNA): TGTGCCAGCTCACAGCAACGGTCCGGGGCGGGGATGCAGCCCCAGCATTTT. Protein sequence: CASSQQRSGAGMQPQHF.

CDR3 DNA sequence: TGTGCCAGTAGTCCCGGGCCGTGGAGCTCCTACGAGCAGTACTTC. Translating it yields CASSPGPWSSYEQYF. This sequence joins TRBV19 and TRBJ2-7; D remains ambiguous. V gave up 5 bases and J gave up 0 bases, with 14 bases separating them. This CDR3 region has 15 residues. Germline V gene sequence: CDR1 LNHDA, CDR2 SQIVND (reference sequence). Full variable domain (missing parts from reference TRBV19 and TRBJ2-7): DGGITQSPKYLFRKEGQNVTLSCEQNLNHDAMYWYRQDPGQGLRLIYYSQIVNDFQKGDIAEGYSVSREKKESFPLTVTSAQKNPTAFYLCASSPGPWSSYEQYFGPGTRLTVT.

This clonotype appeared a few times. The V and J genes are TRBV7-9 and TRBJ2-7; 12 nucleotides line up with TRBD2. Germline values: CDR1 SEHNR, CDR2 FQNEAQ (reference sequence). The CDR3 is 17 amino acids. Trimming at V came to 5 bases and at J to 3 bases, leaving 11 bases not matched to a gene. CDR3: CASSVGLAGSGYYEQYF. In DNA form, the CDR3 reads TGTGCCAGCAGCGTCGGACTAGCGGGATCTGGCTACTACGAGCAGTACTTC.

V and J are TRBV28 and TRBJ1-5; TRBD1 is a possible D gene (6 bases). This CDR3 spans 13 amino acids. The germline V gene encodes CDR1 MDHEN and CDR2 SYDVKM. Trimming removed 2 bases at V and 7 bases at J, with 9 bases between. CDR3 loop: CASSLNRVQPQHF. Written as DNA, the CDR3 is TGTGCCAGCAGTTTAAACAGGGTCCAGCCCCAGCATTTT.

The chain recombines TRBV6-2 or TRBV6-3 with TRBJ1-1; D unclear. In germline, CDR1 is MNHEY, CDR2 SVGEGT. The CDR3 is 14 amino acids. Trimming took 0 bases from V and 6 from J, leaving 11 bases between them. DNA for the CDR3: TGTGCCAGCAGTTACTCCATCTATGGGGCTGAAGCTTTCTTT. It specifies CASSYSIYGAEAFF.

This clonotype was recorded a few times. The chain recombines TRBV7-9 with TRBJ2-1, with a tentative D call TRBD2 (6 bases). CDR3 length equals 14 residues. The ends were cut back, 3 bases at V and 7 bases at J, with 13 bases in the middle. Per germline, CDR1 SEHNR and CDR2 FQNEAQ (reference sequence). CDR3 DNA: TGTGCCAGCAGCTTGGGGTTTGGGGGGAATGAGCAGTTCTTC. It codes for CASSLGFGGNEQFF.

This clonotype appeared a few times. The V and J genes are TRBV4-2 and TRBJ2-7; 7 bases fit TRBD1. The germline CDR1 and CDR2 sequences are LGHNA and YNFKEQ. J lost 1 base, V lost 3 bases, and 6 bases had no gene match. The CDR3 totals 15 residues. CDR3 DNA sequence: TGTGCCAGCAGCCACTGGACAGGATTGTCCTACGAGCAGTACTTC. Protein: CASSHWTGLSYEQYF.

V is TRBV6-2 or TRBV6-3 and J is TRBJ2-7, with 8 bases identical to TRBD2. Germline loops: CDR1 MNHEY, CDR2 SVGEGT. The trim removed 6 bases at V and 3 bases at J, leaving 10 bases unmatched. The CDR3 has 15 residues. CDR3 amino acids: CASSRGGSGNYEQYF. The CDR3 DNA is TGTGCCAGCAGCCGGGGGGGTAGCGGGAACTACGAGCAGTACTTC.

This clonotype was picked up a small number of times. The chain uses TRBV6-1 and TRBJ2-1; 7 bases line up with TRBD2. The germline V gene has CDR1 MNHNS and CDR2 SASEGT. V was pared by 2 bases and J by 8 bases, with 6 bases of the junction left unmatched. The CDR3 covers 14 residues. The CDR3 loop reads CASSERRERDEQFF. For the CDR3, the DNA is TGTGCCAGCAGTGAAAGGCGGGAGCGGGATGAGCAGTTCTTC.

J is TRBJ2-1 and V is TRBV29-1; 11 bases agree with TRBD2. The germline V gene encodes CDR1 SQVTM and CDR2 ANQGSEA. This CDR3 comprises 15 residues. After removal of 2 bases from V and 5 bases from J, the junction contained 5 bases not matched to a gene. CDR3 in DNA: TGCAGCGTTGAACGGCGACTAGCGGGGAACAATGAGCAGTTCTTC. This gives the protein CSVERRLAGNNEQFF.

This clonotype has ten or more counts. The CDR3 DNA follows: TGTGCCAGCAGCACGAGACCGACTAGGGGCTACAATGAGCAGTTCTTC. This translates into CASSTRPTRGYNEQFF. This rearrangement joins TRBV7-2 to TRBJ2-1; D is perhaps TRBD2 (6 bases). This CDR3 contains 16 residues. V dropped 5 bases and J dropped 3 bases, with 17 bases sitting between them. Germline V CDR1 and CDR2: SGHTA, FQGNSA.

This clonotype was observed many times. The chain couples TRBV3-1 to TRBJ2-7; no clear D. The CDR3 contains 12 residues. Trimming pared 4 bases from V and 4 bases from J, leaving 8 bases between. Germline V gene data show CDR1 as LGHDT and CDR2 as YNNKEL (reference sequence). CDR3 sequence (DNA): TGTGCCAGCAGCCTCTTTCTTTACGAGCAGTACTTC. This sequence encodes CASSLFLYEQYF.

This clonotype was counted a single time. V and J are TRBV15 and TRBJ1-5; D gene uncertain. Trimming stripped 0 bases from V and 5 bases from J, with 5 bases between. This CDR3 is 13 amino acids long. Germline V CDR1 and CDR2: LNHNV, YYDKDF (reference sequence). This CDR3 is CATSRDMDQPQHF. Here the CDR3 DNA reads TGTGCCACCAGCAGAGATATGGATCAGCCCCAGCATTTT.

This clonotype came up many times. This rearrangement joins TRBV2 to TRBJ1-5; D might be TRBD1 (6 bases). Germline lookup yields CDR1 SNHLY and CDR2 FYNNEI. This CDR3 contains 14 residues. V shed 4 bases and J shed 7 bases, with 14 bases lying between them. CDR3 sequence: CASSARQAGQPQHF. Written as DNA, the CDR3 is TGTGCCAGCAGTGCTCGACAGGCCGGGCAGCCCCAGCATTTT.

This clonotype was found many times. The rearrangement uses TRBV18 and TRBJ2-5, with D perhaps assigned TRBD1 or TRBD2 (5 bases each). V gave up 1 base and J gave up 5 bases, with 11 bases separating them. This CDR3 comprises 14 residues. Germline assignment: CDR1 KGHSH and CDR2 LQKENI. The CDR3 reads CASSPLAGTETQYF. DNA of the CDR3: TGTGCCAGCTCACCACTGGCAGGGACCGAGACCCAGTACTTC.

This clonotype was recorded at least ten times. CDR3 residues: CATSRSQGARDGYTF. CDR3 DNA: TGTGCCACCAGCAGATCCCAGGGAGCTCGAGATGGCTACACCTTC. The V gene is TRBV15, the J gene TRBJ1-2, with D perhaps matching TRBD1 (5 bases). Germline CDR1 reads LNHNV; CDR2 reads YYDKDF (reference sequence). This CDR3 comprises 15 residues. The germline V and J ends were trimmed by 2 bases and 6 bases, with 16 bases remaining between them.